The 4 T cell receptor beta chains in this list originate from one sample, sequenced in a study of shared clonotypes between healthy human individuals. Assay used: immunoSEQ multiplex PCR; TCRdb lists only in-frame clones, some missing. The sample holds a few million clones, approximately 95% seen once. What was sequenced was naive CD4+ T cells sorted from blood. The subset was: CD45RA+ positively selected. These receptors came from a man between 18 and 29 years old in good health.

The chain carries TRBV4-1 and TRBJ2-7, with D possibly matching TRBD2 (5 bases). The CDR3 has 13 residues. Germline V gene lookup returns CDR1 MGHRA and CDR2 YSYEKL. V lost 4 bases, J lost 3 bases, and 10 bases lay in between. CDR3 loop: CASSRTGNYEQYF. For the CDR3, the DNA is TGCGCCAGCAGCCGCACCGGGAACTACGAGCAGTACTTC.

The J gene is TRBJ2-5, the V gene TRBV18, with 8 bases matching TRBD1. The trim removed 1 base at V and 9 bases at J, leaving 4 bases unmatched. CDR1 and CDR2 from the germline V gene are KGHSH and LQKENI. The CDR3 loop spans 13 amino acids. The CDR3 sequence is CASSPQGQEAQYF. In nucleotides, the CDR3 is TGTGCCAGCTCACCACAGGGACAGGAGGCCCAGTACTTC.

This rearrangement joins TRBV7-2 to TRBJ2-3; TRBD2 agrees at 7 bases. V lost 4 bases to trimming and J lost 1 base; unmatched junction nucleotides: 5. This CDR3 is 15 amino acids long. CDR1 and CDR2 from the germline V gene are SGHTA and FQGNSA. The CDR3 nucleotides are TGTGCCAGCAGCTCTATAGCGGGTGGCACAGATACGCAGTATTTT. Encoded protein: CASSSIAGGTDTQYF.

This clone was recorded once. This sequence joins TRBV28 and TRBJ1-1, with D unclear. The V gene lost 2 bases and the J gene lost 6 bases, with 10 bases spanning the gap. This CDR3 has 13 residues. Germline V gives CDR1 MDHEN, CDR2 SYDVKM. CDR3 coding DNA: TGTGCCAGCAGTTTAGGAGGGAAAGCTGAAGCTTTCTTT. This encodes CASSLGGKAEAFF.